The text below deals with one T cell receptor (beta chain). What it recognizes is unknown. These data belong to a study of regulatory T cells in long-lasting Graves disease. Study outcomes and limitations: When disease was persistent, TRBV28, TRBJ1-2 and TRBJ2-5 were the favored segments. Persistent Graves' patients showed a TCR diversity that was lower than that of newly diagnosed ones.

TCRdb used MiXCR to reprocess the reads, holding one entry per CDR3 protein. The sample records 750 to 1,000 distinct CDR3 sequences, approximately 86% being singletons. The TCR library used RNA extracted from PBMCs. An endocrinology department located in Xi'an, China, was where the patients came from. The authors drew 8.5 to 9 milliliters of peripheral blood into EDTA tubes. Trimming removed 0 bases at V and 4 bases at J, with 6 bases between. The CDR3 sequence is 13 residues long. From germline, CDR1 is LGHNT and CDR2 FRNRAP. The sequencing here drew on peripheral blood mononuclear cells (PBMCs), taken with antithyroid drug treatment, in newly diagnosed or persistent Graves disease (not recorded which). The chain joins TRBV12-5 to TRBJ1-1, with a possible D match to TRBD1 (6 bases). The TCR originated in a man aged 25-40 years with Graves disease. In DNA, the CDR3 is TGTGCTAGTGGTTTGGTAGGGGGCACTGAAGCTTTCTTT. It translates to CASGLVGGTEAFF.